The rows below give T cell receptor beta chains drawn from one sample of a study of T cells in localized non-small cell lung cancer. The data were produced by immunoSEQ multiplex PCR, yet TCRdb's version contains in-frame clones alone and is incomplete. The sample gives about 2,900 clones, around 25% of which show up once; 8.6% is in the top ten. This specimen was lung tumor tissue, taken before any cancer treatment. These receptor sequences come from a male donor older than 55 with stage III lung adenocarcinoma. Each CDR3 is given with its conserved first and last residue. The D gene is left open where the match is weak. Clone size is shown for a subset of rows, as once, few, many or a class of expanded clone.

size	D	V	J	DNA	CDR3
.	.	TRBV18	TRBJ1-3	TGTGCCAGCTCACCAGACAGTAGCTCTGGAAACACCATATATTTT	CASSPDSSSGNTIYF
few	TRBD1	TRBV11-3	TRBJ2-1	TGTGCCAGCAGCGCCACAGGGGACCTCGGGCCAACGAATGAGCAGTTCTTC	CASSATGDLGPTNEQFF
few	.	TRBV15	TRBJ1-1	TGTGCCACCAGCAGAGATTTTTCGGGGAGCACTGAAGCTTTCTTT	CATSRDFSGSTEAFF
few	.	TRBV6-9	TRBJ1-5	TGTGCCAGCAGTGACGGGTTGCGCAATCAGCCCCAGCATTTT	CASSDGLRNQPQHF
.	TRBD2	TRBV11-3	TRBJ2-1	TGTGCCAGCAGCTTGGAGGGGGGATATAGTAGCGGGAGAATCAATGAGCAGTTCTTC	CASSLEGGYSSGRINEQFF
.	.	TRBV11-3	TRBJ2-2	TGTGCCAGCAGCTCCAGGGGATACACCGGGGAGCTGTTTTTT	CASSSRGYTGELFF
.	.	TRBV30	TRBJ1-1	TGTGCCTGGAGTGTAAGAAGAGGAGCTTTCTTT	CAWSVRRGAFF
medium-sized	.	TRBV28	TRBJ2-7	TGTGCCAGCAGTTTATTGGTCGGACAGAACTACGAGCAGTACTTC	CASSLLVGQNYEQYF
.	.	TRBV25-1	TRBJ1-1	TGTGCCAGCAGTGAATCCCGGTATCGGGCAGGCACTGAAGCTTTCTTT	CASSESRYRAGTEAFF
.	.	TRBV29-1	TRBJ2-7	TGCAGCGTTGGGGTCCGGAGGGACTACGAGCAGTACTTC	CSVGVRRDYEQYF
medium-sized	.	TRBV9	TRBJ1-1	TGTGCCAGCAGCGTAGACGGTGGAGCTAACACTGAAGCTTTCTTT	CASSVDGGANTEAFF
few	TRBD2	TRBV11-3	TRBJ2-6	TGTGCCAGCAGCTTAGATCCGGGAGGGCTAGGGGGGGCCAACGTCCTGACTTTC	CASSLDPGGLGGANVLTF
.	.	TRBV6-8	TRBJ2-7	TGTGCCAGCAGTCGGGGGACAGCCCAAAAGATTTCCTACGAGCAGTACTTC	CASSRGTAQKISYEQYF
few	.	TRBV18	TRBJ2-1	TGTGCCAGCTCATATACCGGGGCAGGACTTTACAATGAGCAGTTCTTC	CASSYTGAGLYNEQFF
.	TRBD1	TRBV29-1	TRBJ2-7	TGCAGCTTCCGGACAGGGCCGGGCGAGCAGTACTTC	CSFRTGPGEQYF
.	.	TRBV4-1	TRBJ2-1	TGCGCCAGCAGCCAAAGTGGACGGAACGATGAGCAGTTCTTC	CASSQSGRNDEQFF
.	.	TRBV28	TRBJ1-1	TGTGCCAGCAGGGGGAGAGGGGGAGGCACTGAAGCTTTCTTT	CASRGRGGGTEAFF
.	.	TRBV28	TRBJ2-3	TGTGCCAGCAGTCGCCAGGGGCTCTCAGATACGCAGTATTTT	CASSRQGLSDTQYF
.	.	TRBV5-1	TRBJ1-6	TGCGCCAGCAGCTTGGACAGGGACGTGGGCTCACCCCTCCACTTT	CASSLDRDVGSPLHF
.	TRBD1	TRBV6-8	TRBJ2-5	TGTGCCAGCAGTTACTCCGGACAGGGGGCGAGGAGAACCCAGTACTTC	CASSYSGQGARRTQYF
medium-sized	TRBD1	TRBV11-3	TRBJ2-7	TGTGCCAGCAGCTTTCCGACCGGGACAGGGTCCTACGAGCAGTACTTC	CASSFPTGTGSYEQYF
once	TRBD1	TRBV19	TRBJ1-2	TGTGCCAGTAACGACAGGGGCCGTAACTATGGCTACACCTTC	CASNDRGRNYGYTF
.	.	TRBV6-8	TRBJ2-1	TGTGCCATCAGCCTACAGGGTGACAATGAGCAGTTCTTC	CAISLQGDNEQFF
.	TRBD2	TRBV19	TRBJ2-1	TGTGCCAGTAGTAGGAGGGGGAGCCTGACTAGCGGGAGGACCTCCTACAATGAGCAGTTCTTC	CASSRRGSLTSGRTSYNEQFF
.	.	TRBV28	TRBJ1-2	TGTGCCAGCGGGGACCGAGCTAACTATGGCTACACCTTC	CASGDRANYGYTF
few	.	TRBV7-5	TRBJ2-7	TGTGCCAGCAGCTTGGCGGGGGCCCTCTCCTACGAGCAGTACTTC	CASSLAGALSYEQYF
medium-sized	.	TRBV11-3	TRBJ2-3	TGTGCCAGCAGCGATGACACGCGCACAGATACGCAGTATTTT	CASSDDTRTDTQYF
.	.	TRBV11-3	TRBJ2-7	TGTGCCAGCAGCACATATGGGGGACCCGTAGCCGAGACCCCCCGTTACGAGCAGTACTTC	CASSTYGGPVAETPRYEQYF
.	TRBD2	TRBV6-8	TRBJ2-7	TGTGCCAGCAGTTACGTGCGGCTAGCGGGGGTATACGAGCAGTACTTC	CASSYVRLAGVYEQYF
few	TRBD1	TRBV9	TRBJ1-2	TGTGCCAGCAGCGTAGCGGTCAGGGGGCTCGGTGGCTACACCTTC	CASSVAVRGLGGYTF
.	.	TRBV23-1	TRBJ1-4	TGCGCCAGCACCCTCGGGGGGGTTGAAAAACTGTTTTTT	CASTLGGVEKLFF
medium-sized	.	TRBV28	TRBJ2-7	TGTGCCAGCAGCTCAGGGTCCTACGAGCAGTACTTC	CASSSGSYEQYF
once	.	TRBV14	TRBJ2-7	TGTGCCAGCAGCCAAGGACAGCTTAACTACGAGCAGTACTTC	CASSQGQLNYEQYF
.	TRBD2	TRBV6-8	TRBJ2-3	TGTGCCAGCAGGGAGCGGGGGCCCCCGGTGGATACGCAGTATTTT	CASRERGPPVDTQYF
few	TRBD2	TRBV28	TRBJ2-5	TGTGCCAGCAGTTCCTTGGGTTGGCAGGGAGGGGAGACCCAGTACTTC	CASSSLGWQGGETQYF
.	.	TRBV29-1	TRBJ2-7	TGCAGCGTTGAAGGGGGGGCTCGCGGGAGTATGGTCGCTTACGAGCAGTACTTC	CSVEGGARGSMVAYEQYF
.	.	TRBV11-3	TRBJ2-1	TGTGCCAGCAGCAAGAGTATAGCGTTGAGCTCCTACAATGAGCAGTTCTTC	CASSKSIALSSYNEQFF
.	TRBD1	TRBV19	TRBJ2-7	TGTGCCAGTAGTATGGAACAGGGGACCTACGAGCAGTACTTC	CASSMEQGTYEQYF
.	TRBD2	TRBV19	TRBJ2-1	TGTGCCAGTAGTGCTAGCGGGGGGGTCTCTCGCGAGCAGTTCTTC	CASSASGGVSREQFF
.	.	TRBV9	TRBJ1-1	TGTGCCAGCAGCGTAGATCAGGGGATGAACACTGAAGCTTTCTTT	CASSVDQGMNTEAFF
.	.	TRBV19	TRBJ2-3	TGTGCCAGTAGTCTAAGGGTTTTTCCAACAGATACGCAGTATTTT	CASSLRVFPTDTQYF